A selection of T cell receptor beta chains follows, all from one sample in a study of radiotherapy plus CTLA-4 blockade in lung cancer. TCRdb keeps only in-frame clones here, not all; method: immunoSEQ multiplex PCR. The sample carries tens of thousands of clones, approximately 83% recorded once. The sequencing here drew on peripheral blood, taken from a patient treated with radiotherapy plus ipilimumab. Source of these receptors: a human donor with non-small cell lung cancer who had a partial response to radiotherapy plus ipilimumab. Each CDR3 is given with its conserved first and last residue. A D gene is named only where the DNA matches it firmly. Rows give clone size only sometimes, using once, few, many, or a class for an expanded clone.

clone_size,d_call,v_call,j_call,cdr3_length,cdr3_aa,cdr3_nt
-,TRBD1,TRBV7-8,TRBJ1-1,15,CASSRDRGENTEAFF,TGTGCCAGCAGCAGAGACAGGGGGGAGAACACTGAAGCTTTCTTT
-,-,TRBV6-5,TRBJ1-2,14,CASSYSNSPVGYTF,TGTGCCAGCAGTTACTCGAACAGCCCGGTAGGCTACACCTTC
-,TRBD2,TRBV5-4,TRBJ2-1,16,CASSPRVAGGIGEQFF,TGTGCCAGCAGCCCCCGAGTAGCGGGAGGGATAGGTGAGCAGTTCTTC
few,-,TRBV7-9,TRBJ1-1,13,CASSLASSLDAFF,TGTGCCAGCAGCTTAGCCAGTTCCCTTGATGCTTTCTTT
-,TRBD1,TRBV18,TRBJ1-5,14,CASSPGTGNQPQHF,TGTGCCAGCTCACCCGGGACAGGGAATCAGCCCCAGCATTTT
-,-,TRBV6-5,TRBJ1-4,16,CASSSKRGGGSEKLFF,TGTGCCAGCAGTTCAAAACGGGGGGGCGGTAGTGAAAAACTGTTTTTT
-,TRBD1,TRBV19,TRBJ2-1,14,CASRDSISYNEQFF,TGTGCCAGCCGGGACAGCATCTCCTACAATGAGCAGTTCTTC
once,-,TRBV19,TRBJ1-2,14,CASSPLGQDYGYTF,TGTGCCAGTAGTCCCCTGGGACAAGACTATGGCTACACCTTC
-,-,TRBV12-5,TRBJ2-1,12,CASGLDWQNQFF,TGTGCTAGTGGTTTAGACTGGCAAAACCAGTTCTTC
-,-,TRBV27,TRBJ1-2,12,CASSASQGGYTF,TGTGCCAGCAGTGCCTCGCAGGGTGGCTACACCTTC
-,-,TRBV30,TRBJ1-1,12,CAWSPPRREAFF,TGTGCCTGGAGTCCACCGCGGAGGGAAGCTTTCTTT
-,-,TRBV19,TRBJ1-1,13,CASSIMRAEEAFF,TGTGCCAGTAGTATAATGAGGGCAGAAGAAGCTTTCTTT
-,-,TRBV6-1,TRBJ1-5,14,CASSPHHSNQPQHF,TGTGCCAGCAGTCCACACCATAGCAATCAGCCCCAGCATTTT
-,-,TRBV28,TRBJ1-1,14,CASSLGQVGTEAFF,TGTGCCAGCAGTTTGGGGCAGGTGGGCACTGAAGCTTTCTTT
-,-,TRBV9,TRBJ1-1,19,CASSPRGGVPRLPNTEAFF,TGTGCCAGCAGCCCCCGGGGAGGGGTGCCCCGACTCCCTAACACTGAAGCTTTCTTT
once,-,TRBV2,TRBJ2-5,13,CASSEIAKETQYF,TGTGCCAGCAGTGAGATAGCAAAAGAGACCCAGTACTTC
many,TRBD2,TRBV28,TRBJ2-7,17,CASTRGLAGGKNHEQYF,TGTGCCAGCACCCGTGGGCTAGCGGGAGGTAAAAACCACGAGCAGTACTTC
-,TRBD2,TRBV5-1,TRBJ2-1,13,CASSLGLAGGLFF,TGCGCCAGCAGCCTGGGACTAGCGGGAGGCTTGTTCTTC
few,-,TRBV7-7,TRBJ1-5,13,CASSLAADQPQHF,TGTGCTAGCAGCTTAGCGGCAGATCAGCCCCAGCATTTT
-,TRBD1,TRBV9,TRBJ1-4,15,CASSVVGQGGEKLFF,TGTGCCAGCAGCGTAGTAGGACAGGGTGGGGAAAAACTGTTTTTT
-,-,TRBV27,TRBJ2-2,16,CASSLRDTTNTGELFF,TGTGCCAGCAGTCTCCGGGACACTACGAACACCGGGGAGCTGTTTTTT
-,TRBD1,TRBV15,TRBJ2-1,13,CATSRTNRGEQFF,TGTGCCACCAGCAGAACCAACAGGGGGGAGCAGTTCTTC
-,TRBD2,TRBV5-4,TRBJ2-1,17,CASSFLAGLASYNEQFF,TGTGCCAGCAGCTTCCTAGCGGGACTAGCCTCCTACAATGAGCAGTTCTTC
-,TRBD1,TRBV4-2,TRBJ1-1,17,CASSQGGQGAMNTEAFF,TGTGCCAGCAGCCAAGGGGGACAGGGGGCGATGAACACTGAAGCTTTCTTT
-,-,TRBV6-5,TRBJ1-1,13,CASSDTRGTEAFF,TGTGCCAGCAGCGATACGAGGGGGACTGAAGCTTTCTTT
-,-,TRBV7-2,TRBJ2-1,14,CASSLDLANNEQFF,TGTGCCAGCAGTTTGGATCTAGCTAACAATGAGCAGTTCTTC
-,TRBD1,TRBV28,TRBJ2-6,17,CASSYRTGLPGANVLTF,TGTGCCAGCAGTTATCGGACAGGGCTCCCTGGGGCCAACGTCCTGACTTTC
-,-,TRBV5-6,TRBJ2-6,15,CASSAQGSGANVLTF,TGTGCCAGCAGCGCACAGGGCTCTGGGGCCAACGTCCTGACTTTC
once,-,TRBV7-6,TRBJ2-1,12,CASSSIGGEQFF,TGTGCCAGCAGCTCTATTGGGGGGGAGCAGTTCTTC
-,TRBD2,TRBV2,TRBJ2-1,17,CASSPLSGLALYNEQFF,TGTGCCAGCAGCCCCCTGTCGGGACTAGCGCTCTACAATGAGCAGTTCTTC
-,-,TRBV19,TRBJ2-1,14,CASKRGPFYNEQFF,TGTGCCAGTAAAAGAGGTCCCTTCTACAATGAGCAGTTCTTC
-,-,TRBV6-5,TRBJ1-1,13,CASTPFQHSEAFF,TGTGCCAGCACCCCCTTTCAGCACAGTGAAGCTTTCTTT
-,TRBD1,TRBV4-2,TRBJ2-7,15,CASSLEGQDNYEQYF,TGTGCCAGCAGTCTTGAGGGACAGGACAATTACGAGCAGTACTTC
-,-,TRBV4-1,TRBJ2-5,15,CASSQEGAVAGTQYF,TGCGCCAGCAGCCAAGAGGGGGCCGTCGCCGGGACCCAGTACTTC